These T cell receptor beta chains were read from a single sample in a study of regulatory T cells in long-lasting Graves disease. TCRdb passed the multiplex PCR reads through MiXCR, listing each CDR3 protein once. This sample has roughly 700,000 distinct CDR3 sequences; approximately 31% occur once, and the top ten carry roughly 40%. Material: peripheral blood mononuclear cells (PBMCs), obtained when the disease was refractory, from a patient treated with antithyroid drugs. The receptors stem from a female donor with Graves disease. CDR3s include the opening cysteine and the closing phenylalanine or tryptophan. The D gene is left open where the match is weak. Clone size appears in some rows only: once, few, many, or a class for an expanded clone.

CDR3 DNA	CDR3 protein	clone size	J gene	D gene	V gene
TGTGCCAGCAGTTGGGACGAAACCTACGAGCAGTACTTC	CASSWDETYEQYF	few	TRBJ2-7	NA	TRBV6-5
TGCGCCAGCAGCTTGGTGTTCCGAGGAAGGACTGAAGCTTTCTTT	CASSLVFRGRTEAFF	NA	TRBJ1-1	NA	TRBV5-1
TGTGCCAGCAATCTGAGTAGGGGAAATTCACCCCTCCACTTT	CASNLSRGNSPLHF	NA	TRBJ1-6	NA	TRBV6-1
TGTGCCAGCAGTCACCTCTCGACCGGGACAGCCCATTCACCCCTCCACTTT	CASSHLSTGTAHSPLHF	NA	TRBJ1-6	TRBD1	TRBV6-1
TGTGCCAGCAGTTCAGCAGGGTCTTCCAAAAACATTCAGTACTTC	CASSSAGSSKNIQYF	NA	TRBJ2-4	NA	TRBV6-9
TGTGCCAGCACACAACAGGGGTATGCTGAAAAACTGTTTTTT	CASTQQGYAEKLFF	many	TRBJ1-4	TRBD1	TRBV28
TGCGCCAGCAGACGGGACCTCACCACAGATACGCAGTATTTT	CASRRDLTTDTQYF	NA	TRBJ2-3	NA	TRBV5-1
TGTGCCAGCAGCCAAGGGGGCAATCAGCCCCAGCATTTT	CASSQGGNQPQHF	many	TRBJ1-5	NA	TRBV3-1
TGTGCCAGCAGGGGGGCATCGTATCAGCCCCAGCATTTT	CASRGASYQPQHF	many	TRBJ1-5	NA	TRBV12-3/TRBV12-4
TGTGCCAGCCGGTCCTCGACAGGGAGCACAGATACGCAGTATTTT	CASRSSTGSTDTQYF	NA	TRBJ2-3	TRBD1	TRBV7-6
TGTGCCAGCAGTTACCGGGGTATTCAAGAGACCCAGTACTTC	CASSYRGIQETQYF	few	TRBJ2-5	NA	TRBV6-2/TRBV6-3
TGTGCCAGCAGAGGACAGGGTTCCTATAATTCACCCCTCCACTTT	CASRGQGSYNSPLHF	few	TRBJ1-6	TRBD1	TRBV6-2/TRBV6-3
TGTGCCAATTCGGGACCCCGGATAGATACGCAGTATTTT	CANSGPRIDTQYF	once	TRBJ2-3	NA	TRBV30
TGTGCCAGCAGTCCCCCCCGAGGGTATCGAGAAAAACTGTTTTTT	CASSPPRGYREKLFF	many	TRBJ1-4	NA	TRBV28
TGCAGTGCAGCCGACAGGGGAATCGGCTCCTACGAGCAGTACTTC	CSAADRGIGSYEQYF	NA	TRBJ2-7	TRBD1	TRBV20-1
TGTGCCATCTACAGGCGGCTGGGAGGCTACACCTTC	CAIYRRLGGYTF	few	TRBJ1-2	NA	TRBV19
TGTGCCAGCAGAACACAGAAACAGGGGAGCAATCAGCCCCAGCATTTT	CASRTQKQGSNQPQHF	few	TRBJ1-5	TRBD1	TRBV6-1
TGTGCCAGCAGTTTAGAATCAGGTACCCGCTCTGGGGCCAACGTCCTGACTTTC	CASSLESGTRSGANVLTF	many	TRBJ2-6	NA	TRBV12-3/TRBV12-4
TGTGCCATCAGTGGCGCTAGCGGGACCGGGGAGCTGTTTTTT	CAISGASGTGELFF	many	TRBJ2-2	TRBD2	TRBV10-3
TGTGCCAGCAGCTCCCTTGTTACGACTTACGAGCAGTACTTC	CASSSLVTTYEQYF	NA	TRBJ2-7	NA	TRBV7-9
TGCAGTGCTATCGAACAGGGGCCAGCGGGACGCTACGAGCAGTACTTC	CSAIEQGPAGRYEQYF	few	TRBJ2-7	NA	TRBV20-1
TGTGCCAGCATGGCTAGCGGGAGGGTAGAGACCCAGTACTTC	CASMASGRVETQYF	many	TRBJ2-5	TRBD2	TRBV28
TGTGCCAGCAGCGTGGGACGGGGTAATGAAAAACTGTTTTTT	CASSVGRGNEKLFF	many	TRBJ1-4	NA	TRBV2
TGCGCCAGCAGCTTGGACCAGTTAAGCTCCTATAATTCACCCCTCCACTTT	CASSLDQLSSYNSPLHF	NA	TRBJ1-6	NA	TRBV5-1
TGCAGTGCTAGAGGGCATATACTAAGCCCCTACGAGCAGTACTTC	CSARGHILSPYEQYF	NA	TRBJ2-7	NA	TRBV20-1
TGTGCCAGCAGCCAACTAACGCCGCCGGGCTACACCTTC	CASSQLTPPGYTF	NA	TRBJ1-2	NA	TRBV3-1
TGTGCCAGCACCCGGTTGGGACAGGGGCAAGGGGAGACCCAGTACTTC	CASTRLGQGQGETQYF	many	TRBJ2-5	TRBD1	TRBV5-5
TGTGCCAGCAGTCCTGAGACTAGCCGACCGAACACCGGGGAGCTGTTTTTT	CASSPETSRPNTGELFF	NA	TRBJ2-2	TRBD2	TRBV11-1
TGTGCCAGCAGTGAAGGGGGACAGGGCACGTATAGCAATCAGCCCCAGCATTTT	CASSEGGQGTYSNQPQHF	many	TRBJ1-5	TRBD1	TRBV2
TGCAGTGTCCTGGTTAAAACCAAAAACATTCAGTACTTC	CSVLVKTKNIQYF	few	TRBJ2-4	NA	TRBV20-1
TGTGCCAGCAGTTTAGGGACAGGGATTAATGAAAAACTGTTTTTT	CASSLGTGINEKLFF	few	TRBJ1-4	TRBD1	TRBV28
TGTGCCAGCTCCTCCCCCCAGGGGGCGAACACTGAAGCTTTCTTT	CASSSPQGANTEAFF	many	TRBJ1-1	TRBD1	TRBV2
TGTGCCAGCAGGCTCCGCTCCTACGAGCAGTACTTC	CASRLRSYEQYF	NA	TRBJ2-7	NA	TRBV5-5
TGTGCCAGCAGCGTAGGACTAGCGGGAGAACGGGAGACCCAGTACTTC	CASSVGLAGERETQYF	few	TRBJ2-5	TRBD2	TRBV9
TGTGCCAGCAGCCCCATGGACAGGGGAATCGATGGCTACACCTTC	CASSPMDRGIDGYTF	NA	TRBJ1-2	TRBD1	TRBV7-3
TGTGCCAGCAGTTTAAGGGACCCCTCCGATGAGACCCAGTACTTC	CASSLRDPSDETQYF	few	TRBJ2-5	NA	TRBV6-5
TGTGCCAGCAGCGCCGGACAGGGGGACACTGAAGCTTTCTTT	CASSAGQGDTEAFF	NA	TRBJ1-1	TRBD1	TRBV9
TGTGCCAGCAAGGGACGGGGGGAGGAGACCCAGTACTTC	CASKGRGEETQYF	many	TRBJ2-5	TRBD2	TRBV2
TGTGCCAGCAGTTTACAGGGACAGGAGCCGCTAGAGGACGAGCAGTACTTC	CASSLQGQEPLEDEQYF	few	TRBJ2-7	TRBD1	TRBV27
TGTGCCAGCAGTGAACGTTGGACAGGGAGATCCTACGAGCAGTACTTC	CASSERWTGRSYEQYF	few	TRBJ2-7	TRBD1	TRBV25-1
TGCAGCGCCTCGGACTACGCTAAAGGGACCTACGAGCAGTACTTC	CSASDYAKGTYEQYF	few	TRBJ2-7	NA	TRBV20-1
TGTGCCAGCAGTGCCAAGACTGTGGCGGGCGAGCAGTACTTC	CASSAKTVAGEQYF	few	TRBJ2-7	NA	TRBV6-1
TGCAGTGCTAGAACAGGGACCCTAGAGACCCAGTACTTC	CSARTGTLETQYF	NA	TRBJ2-5	NA	TRBV20-1
TGTGCCAGCAGGGAATATCTCCGGGGGTCGGACACTGAAGCTTTCTTT	CASREYLRGSDTEAFF	few	TRBJ1-1	NA	TRBV9
TGTGCCAGCAGCCAAGATCCCGGGACGGGTACCTACGAGCAGTACTTC	CASSQDPGTGTYEQYF	NA	TRBJ2-7	NA	TRBV14
TGCAGTGCTAGAGATTCAGGGCGGCTGTTTTTT	CSARDSGRLFF	few	TRBJ1-4	NA	TRBV20-1
TGTGCCAGCATCCTCGACAGTGCAACTAATGAAAAACTGTTTTTT	CASILDSATNEKLFF	few	TRBJ1-4	NA	TRBV2
TGTGCCAGCAGCCCGGACAGGGAGGAGCTGTTTTTT	CASSPDREELFF	few	TRBJ2-2	TRBD1	TRBV12-3/TRBV12-4
TGTGCCAGCAGCCCAGGCTTAGGGGATTGGTCAGATACGCAGTATTTT	CASSPGLGDWSDTQYF	NA	TRBJ2-3	NA	TRBV12-3/TRBV12-4
TGTGCCAGCAGTGAAGAAGGGGGGCTGAGGTCACCCCTCCACTTT	CASSEEGGLRSPLHF	few	TRBJ1-6	NA	TRBV6-1
TGTGCCAGCATGGGGGGAGGAAACCAAGAGACCCAGTACTTC	CASMGGGNQETQYF	many	TRBJ2-5	NA	TRBV27
TGTGCCAGCACCAGGGACCCGACGGGTTACGAGCAGTACTTC	CASTRDPTGYEQYF	NA	TRBJ2-7	NA	TRBV7-2
TGTGCCAGCAGCCCTCAAAGGACTAGCGGGAGTGAGACCCAGTACTTC	CASSPQRTSGSETQYF	NA	TRBJ2-5	TRBD2	TRBV7-3
TGTGCCAGCAGCCCCCGGGAGGGATACTATGGCTACACCTTC	CASSPREGYYGYTF	NA	TRBJ1-2	NA	TRBV7-9
TGTGCCAGCAGCCTGTACTCTGGAAACACCATATATTTT	CASSLYSGNTIYF	many	TRBJ1-3	NA	TRBV28